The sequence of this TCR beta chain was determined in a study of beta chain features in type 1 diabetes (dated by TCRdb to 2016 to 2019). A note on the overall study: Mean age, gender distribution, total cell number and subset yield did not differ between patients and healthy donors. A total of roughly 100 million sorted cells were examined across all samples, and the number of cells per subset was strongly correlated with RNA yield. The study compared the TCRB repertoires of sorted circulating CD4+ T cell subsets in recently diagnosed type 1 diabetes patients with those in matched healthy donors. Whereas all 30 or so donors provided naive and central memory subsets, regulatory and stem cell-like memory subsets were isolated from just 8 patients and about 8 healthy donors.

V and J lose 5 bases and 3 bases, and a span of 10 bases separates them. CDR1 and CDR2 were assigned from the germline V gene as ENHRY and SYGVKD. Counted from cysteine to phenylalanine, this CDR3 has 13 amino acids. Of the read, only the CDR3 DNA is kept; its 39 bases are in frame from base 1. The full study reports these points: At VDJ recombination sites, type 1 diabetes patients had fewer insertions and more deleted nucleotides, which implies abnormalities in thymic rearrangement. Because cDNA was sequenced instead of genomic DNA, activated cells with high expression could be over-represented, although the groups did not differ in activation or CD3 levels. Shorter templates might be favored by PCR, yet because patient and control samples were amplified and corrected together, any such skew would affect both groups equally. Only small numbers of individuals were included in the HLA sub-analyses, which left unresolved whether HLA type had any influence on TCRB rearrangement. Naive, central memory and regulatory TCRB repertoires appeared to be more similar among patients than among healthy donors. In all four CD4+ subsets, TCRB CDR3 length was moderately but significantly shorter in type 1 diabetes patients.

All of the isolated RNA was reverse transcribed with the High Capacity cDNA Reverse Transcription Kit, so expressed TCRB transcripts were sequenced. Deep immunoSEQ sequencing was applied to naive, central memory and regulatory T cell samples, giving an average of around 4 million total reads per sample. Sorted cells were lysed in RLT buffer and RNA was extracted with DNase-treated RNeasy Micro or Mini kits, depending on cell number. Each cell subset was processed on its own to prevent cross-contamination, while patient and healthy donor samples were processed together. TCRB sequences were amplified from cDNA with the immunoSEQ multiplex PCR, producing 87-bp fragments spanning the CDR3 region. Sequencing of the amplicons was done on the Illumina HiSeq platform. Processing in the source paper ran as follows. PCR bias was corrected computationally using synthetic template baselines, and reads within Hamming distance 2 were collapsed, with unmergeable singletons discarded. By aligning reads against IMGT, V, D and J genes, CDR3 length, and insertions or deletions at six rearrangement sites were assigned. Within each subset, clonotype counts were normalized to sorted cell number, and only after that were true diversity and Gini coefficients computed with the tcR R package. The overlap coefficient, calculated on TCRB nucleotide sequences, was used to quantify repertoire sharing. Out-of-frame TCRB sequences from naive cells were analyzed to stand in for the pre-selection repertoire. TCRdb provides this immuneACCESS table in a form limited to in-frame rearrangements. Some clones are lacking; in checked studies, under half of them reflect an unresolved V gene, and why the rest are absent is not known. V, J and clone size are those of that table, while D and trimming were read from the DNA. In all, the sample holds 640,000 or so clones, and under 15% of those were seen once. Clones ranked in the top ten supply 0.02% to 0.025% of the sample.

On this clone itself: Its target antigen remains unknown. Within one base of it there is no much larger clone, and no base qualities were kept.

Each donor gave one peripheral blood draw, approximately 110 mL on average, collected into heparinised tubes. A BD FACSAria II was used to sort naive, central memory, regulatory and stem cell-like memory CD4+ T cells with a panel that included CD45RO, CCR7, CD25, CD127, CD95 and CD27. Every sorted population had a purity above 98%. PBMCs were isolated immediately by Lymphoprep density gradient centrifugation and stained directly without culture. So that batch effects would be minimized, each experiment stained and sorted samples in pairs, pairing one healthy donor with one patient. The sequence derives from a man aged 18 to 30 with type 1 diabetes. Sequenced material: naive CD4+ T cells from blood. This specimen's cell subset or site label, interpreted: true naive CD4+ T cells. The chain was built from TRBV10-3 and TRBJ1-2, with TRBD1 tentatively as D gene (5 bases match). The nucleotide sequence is TGTGCCATCAGTACAGGATCGGACTATGGCTACACCTTC. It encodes CAISTGSDYGYTF.